The entry below describes one T cell receptor (beta chain). Its antigen remains unidentified. The data belong to a study of graft-versus-host responses after intestinal transplantation. Study in general: Uniformly, recipients were administered anti-thymocyte globulin induction with subsequent tacrolimus and steroids for roughly three years. Findings and limits, study-wide: Early after transplant, HvG declines were associated with peak levels of circulating GvH clones.

The V gene's germline CDR1 is SNHLY and CDR2 FYNNEI. CDR3 length: 16 residues. The J segment lost 1 base and the V segment lost 0 bases, leaving 2 bases of the junction unmatched. This table comes from immunoSEQ multiplex PCR, and its TCRdb copy is limited to in-frame clones, with some not included. The table shows about 39,000 clones, with over 90% occurring only once. The rearrangement joins TRBV2 to TRBJ2-2; TRBD2 matches at 7 bases. This receptor was obtained from a human donor who was the organ donor for an intestinal transplant. The sequenced sample was unstimulated CD8+ T cells sorted from spleen or lymph node cells, obtained before transplant. The CDR3 bases are TGTGCCAGCAGTGAAGCGCCTAGCGGGAACACCGGGGAGCTGTTTTTT. Its protein product is CASSEAPSGNTGELFF.